The subject of this entry is one T cell receptor (beta chain). The data were obtained in a study of cytomegalovirus exposure and HLA in healthy donors. Study in general: Sequencing of 150 million to 200 million T cells in an earlier analysis found 95 million to 120 million unique TCR beta sequences. Among the approximately 400 donors who were genotyped, around 77% fell in the genetic ancestry cluster that is associated with self-reported Caucasian donors.

The PCR used 60 Vbeta and 13 Jbeta primers. Profiling relied on immunoSEQ multiplex PCR, and the TCRdb table lists in-frame clones only, not all of them. The sample carries about 150,000 clones, 60% to 80% recorded once. The V segment lost 5 bases and the J segment 8 bases; nucleotides outside the gene matches: 21. From germline, CDR1 is SGHTA and CDR2 FQGNSA. The CDR3 loop spans 17 amino acids. The J gene is TRBJ2-7, the V gene TRBV7-2; 7 bases are a match to TRBD2. The sequence came from a young man in good health and CMV-seronegative. The sample comprised PBMCs. DNA for the CDR3: TGTGCCAGCAGCCACCCCGGAAGAGGGCAGACTAGCCACCAGCAGTACTTC. It codes for CASSHPGRGQTSHQQYF.